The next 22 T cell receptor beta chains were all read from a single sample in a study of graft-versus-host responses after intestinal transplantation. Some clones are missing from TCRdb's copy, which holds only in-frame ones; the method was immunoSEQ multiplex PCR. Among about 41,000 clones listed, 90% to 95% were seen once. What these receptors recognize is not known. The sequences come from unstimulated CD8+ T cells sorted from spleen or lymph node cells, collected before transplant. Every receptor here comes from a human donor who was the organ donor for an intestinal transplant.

Written as DNA, the CDR3 is TGTGCCAGAAGCTTGGCGACAGGGACCTCAAATGAAAAACTGTTTTTT. Its protein is CARSLATGTSNEKLFF. The J gene is TRBJ1-4, the V gene TRBV5-3; 7 bases agree with TRBD1. TRBV5-3 is treated as an ORF (open reading frame) with a function not yet certain. The CDR3 is 16 residues long. Trimming cost V 0 bases and J 5 bases; bases outside gene matches: 7.

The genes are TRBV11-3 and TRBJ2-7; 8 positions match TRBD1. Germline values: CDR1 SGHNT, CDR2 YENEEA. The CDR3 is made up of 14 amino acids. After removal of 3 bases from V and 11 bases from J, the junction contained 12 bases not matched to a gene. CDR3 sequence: CASSFMSRGQEEYF. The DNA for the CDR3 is TGTGCCAGCAGCTTTATGTCCAGGGGGCAGGAGGAGTACTTC.

The CDR3 coding sequence is TGTGCCAGCAGCTGGCGCTCCGGGGAGCTGTTTTTT. This gives the protein CASSWRSGELFF. The rearrangement joins TRBV11-2 to TRBJ2-2; D is ambiguous. The V gene's germline CDR1 is SGHAT and CDR2 FQNNGV. The CDR3 loop spans 12 amino acids. V gave up 4 bases and J gave up 6 bases, with 6 bases separating them.

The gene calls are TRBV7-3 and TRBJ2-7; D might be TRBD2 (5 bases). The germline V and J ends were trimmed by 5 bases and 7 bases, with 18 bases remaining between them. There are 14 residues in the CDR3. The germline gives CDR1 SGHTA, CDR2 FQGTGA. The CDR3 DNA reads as TGTGCCAGCAGCCCAACGGGCGGGTTTCAAGAGCAGTACTTC. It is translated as CASSPTGGFQEQYF.

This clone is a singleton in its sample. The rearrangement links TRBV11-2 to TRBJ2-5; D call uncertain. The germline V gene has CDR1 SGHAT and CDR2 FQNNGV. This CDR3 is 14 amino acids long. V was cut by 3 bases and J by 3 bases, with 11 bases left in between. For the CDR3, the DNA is TGTGCCAGCAGCTTGGTGTGGCAGGAAGAGACCCAGTACTTC. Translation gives CASSLVWQEETQYF.

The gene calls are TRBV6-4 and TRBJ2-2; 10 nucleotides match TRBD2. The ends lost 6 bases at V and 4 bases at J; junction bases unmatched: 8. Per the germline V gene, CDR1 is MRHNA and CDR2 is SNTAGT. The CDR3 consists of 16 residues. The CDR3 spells CASRRASGGITGELFF. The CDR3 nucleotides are TGTGCCAGCAGGCGAGCTAGCGGGGGAATCACCGGGGAGCTGTTTTTT.

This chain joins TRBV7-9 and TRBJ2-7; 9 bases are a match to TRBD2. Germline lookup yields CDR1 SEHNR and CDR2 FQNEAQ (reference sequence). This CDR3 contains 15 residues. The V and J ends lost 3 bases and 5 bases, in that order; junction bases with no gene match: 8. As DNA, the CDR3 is TGTGCCAGCAGCTTTTACCCGGGACTAGCTAACGAGCAGTACTTC. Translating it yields CASSFYPGLANEQYF.

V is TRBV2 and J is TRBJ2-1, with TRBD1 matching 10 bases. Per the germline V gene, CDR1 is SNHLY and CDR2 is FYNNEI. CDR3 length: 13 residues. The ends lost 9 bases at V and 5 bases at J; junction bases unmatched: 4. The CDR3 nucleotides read TGTGCCAGGGACAGGGGGTCGGACAATGAGCAGTTCTTC. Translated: CARDRGSDNEQFF.

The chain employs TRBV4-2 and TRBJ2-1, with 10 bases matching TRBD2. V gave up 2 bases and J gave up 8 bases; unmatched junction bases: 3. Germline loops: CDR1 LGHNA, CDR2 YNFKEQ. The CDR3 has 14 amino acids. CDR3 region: CASSQSGTSDEQFF. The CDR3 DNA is TGTGCCAGCAGCCAATCCGGGACTAGCGATGAGCAGTTCTTC.

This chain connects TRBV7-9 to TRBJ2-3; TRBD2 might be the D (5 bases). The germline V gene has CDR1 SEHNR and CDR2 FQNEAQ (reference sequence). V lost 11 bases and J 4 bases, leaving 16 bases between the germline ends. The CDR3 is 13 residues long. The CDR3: CARSGLAADTQYF. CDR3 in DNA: TGTGCCCGGTCGGGTCTAGCAGCAGATACGCAGTATTTT.

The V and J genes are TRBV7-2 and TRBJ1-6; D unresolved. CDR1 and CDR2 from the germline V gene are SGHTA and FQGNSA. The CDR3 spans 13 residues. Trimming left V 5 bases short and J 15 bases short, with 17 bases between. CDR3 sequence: CASSPGRIGDLHF. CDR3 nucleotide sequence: TGTGCCAGCAGCCCAGGACGGATCGGGGACCTCCACTTT.

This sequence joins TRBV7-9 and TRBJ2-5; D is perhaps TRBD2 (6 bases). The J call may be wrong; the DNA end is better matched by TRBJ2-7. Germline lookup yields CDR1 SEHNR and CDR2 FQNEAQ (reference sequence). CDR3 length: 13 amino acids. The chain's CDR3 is CASSSSGAYEQYF. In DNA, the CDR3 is TGTGCCAGCAGCTCATCGGGGGCCTACGAGCAGTACTTC.

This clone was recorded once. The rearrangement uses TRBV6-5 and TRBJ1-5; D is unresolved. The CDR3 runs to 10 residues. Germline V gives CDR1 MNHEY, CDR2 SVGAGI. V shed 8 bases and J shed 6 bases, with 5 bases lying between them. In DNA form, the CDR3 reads TGTGCCAGCGGAACTCAGCCCCAGCATTTT. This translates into CASGTQPQHF.

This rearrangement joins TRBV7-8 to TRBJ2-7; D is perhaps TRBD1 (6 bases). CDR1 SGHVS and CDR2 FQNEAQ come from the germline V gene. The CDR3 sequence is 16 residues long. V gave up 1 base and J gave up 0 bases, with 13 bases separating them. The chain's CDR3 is CASSLDADSSSYEQYF. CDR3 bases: TGTGCCAGCAGCTTAGACGCGGACAGCAGCTCCTACGAGCAGTACTTC. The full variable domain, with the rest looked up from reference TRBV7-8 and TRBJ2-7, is GAGVSQSPRYKVAKRGQDVALRCDPISGHVSLFWYQQALGQGPEFLTYFQNEAQLDKSGLPSDRFFAERPEGSVSTLKIQRTQQEDSAVYLCASSLDADSSSYEQYFGPGTRLTVT.

The DNA for the CDR3 is TGTGCCAGCAGCGTAGCCCACTTTTTTCGGGGGGTTTACACGAACTATGGCTACACCTTC. It encodes CASSVAHFFRGVYTNYGYTF. This chain uses TRBV9 with TRBJ1-2, with D maybe TRBD1 (5 bases). Germline CDR1 and CDR2: SGDLS and YYNGEE. Trimming stripped 0 bases from V and 2 bases from J, with 26 bases between. The CDR3 covers 20 residues.

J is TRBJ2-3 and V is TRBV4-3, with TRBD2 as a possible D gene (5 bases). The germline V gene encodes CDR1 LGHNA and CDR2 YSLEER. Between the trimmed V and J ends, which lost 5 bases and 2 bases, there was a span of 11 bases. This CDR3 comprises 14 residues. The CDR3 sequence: CASSGGRHTDTQYF. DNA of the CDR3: TGCGCCAGCAGCGGCGGGCGGCACACAGATACGCAGTATTTT.

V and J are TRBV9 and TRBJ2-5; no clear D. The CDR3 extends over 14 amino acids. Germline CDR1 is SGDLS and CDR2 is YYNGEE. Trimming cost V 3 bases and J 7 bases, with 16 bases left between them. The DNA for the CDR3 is TGTGCCAGCAGCGGCCCGTGGCCGGCAACGACCCAGTACTTC. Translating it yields CASSGPWPATTQYF.

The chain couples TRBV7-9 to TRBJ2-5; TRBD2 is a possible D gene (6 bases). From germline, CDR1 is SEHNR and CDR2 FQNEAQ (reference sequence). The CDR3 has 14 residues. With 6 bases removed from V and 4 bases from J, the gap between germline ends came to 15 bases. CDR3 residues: CASSRRGPLETQYF. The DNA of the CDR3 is TGTGCCAGCAGTAGGAGGGGCCCCTTAGAGACCCAGTACTTC.

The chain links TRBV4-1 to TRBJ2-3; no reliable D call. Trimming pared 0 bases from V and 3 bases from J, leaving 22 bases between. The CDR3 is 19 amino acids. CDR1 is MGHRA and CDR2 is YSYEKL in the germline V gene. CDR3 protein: CASSQESFPATPETDTQYF. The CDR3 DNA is TGCGCCAGCAGCCAAGAAAGCTTCCCGGCTACCCCTGAAACAGATACGCAGTATTTT.

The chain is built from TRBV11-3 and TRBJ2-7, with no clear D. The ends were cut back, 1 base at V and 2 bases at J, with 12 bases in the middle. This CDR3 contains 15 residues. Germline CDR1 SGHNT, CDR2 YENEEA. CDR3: CASSLGPAGAYEQYF. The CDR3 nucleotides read TGTGCCAGCAGCTTAGGCCCCGCAGGAGCCTACGAGCAGTACTTC.

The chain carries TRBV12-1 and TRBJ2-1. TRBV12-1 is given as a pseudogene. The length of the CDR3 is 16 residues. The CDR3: CASSFGVVCSQNEQFF. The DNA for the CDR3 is TGTGCCAGCAGCTTTGGGGTAGTCTGTAGTCAAAATGAGCAGTTCTTC.

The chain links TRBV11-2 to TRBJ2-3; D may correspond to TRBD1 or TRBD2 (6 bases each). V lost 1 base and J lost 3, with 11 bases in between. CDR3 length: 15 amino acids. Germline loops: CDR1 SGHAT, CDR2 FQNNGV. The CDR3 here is CASSLAGARTDTQYF. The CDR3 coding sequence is TGTGCCAGCAGCTTAGCGGGGGCCAGGACAGATACGCAGTATTTT. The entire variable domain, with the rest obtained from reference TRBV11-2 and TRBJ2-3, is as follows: EAGVAQSPRYKIIEKRQSVAFWCNPISGHATLYWYQQILGQGPKLLIQFQNNGVVDDSQLPKDRFSAERLKGVDSTLKIQPAKLEDSAVYLCASSLAGARTDTQYFGPGTRLTVL.